The 11 T cell receptor beta chains below all came from one sample that was sequenced in a study of shared clonotypes between healthy human individuals. Sequencing used immunoSEQ multiplex PCR; TCRdb keeps in-frame clones, though not all of them. Of nearly 600,000 clones listed, roughly 95% are singletons. Terminally differentiated effector memory CD45RA+ cells were excluded from the naive CD8 cells, which were CD45RO-negative and positively selected for CCR7. The sample consisted of naive CD8+ T cells sorted from blood. The receptors were gathered from a woman aged 25 to 39 in good health.

The chain recombines TRBV5-5 with TRBJ1-4; maybe TRBD1 (5 bases). Trimming removed 1 base at V and 5 bases at J, with 18 bases between. The length of the CDR3 is 17 residues. Germline V gene sequence: CDR1 SGHKS, CDR2 YYEKEE (reference sequence). This CDR3 reads CASSLFSGDETNEKLFF. In DNA form, the CDR3 reads TGTGCCAGCAGCTTGTTTTCTGGGGACGAGACAAATGAAAAACTGTTTTTT. The variable domain in full, completed from reference TRBV5-5 and TRBJ1-4, reads DAGVTQSPTHLIKTRGQQVTLRCSPISGHKSVSWYQQVLGQGPQFIFQYYEKEERGRGNFPDRFSARQFPNYSSELNVNALLLGDSALYLCASSLFSGDETNEKLFFGSGTQLSVL.

This rearrangement joins TRBV10-2 to TRBJ2-7; no reliable D call. The length of the CDR3 is 16 residues. The germline V gene encodes CDR1 WSHSY and CDR2 SAAADI. The germline V and J ends were trimmed by 1 base and 0 bases, with 13 bases remaining between them. CDR3 region: CASSELAVLSSYEQYF. DNA for the CDR3: TGCGCCAGCAGTGAGTTGGCAGTCTTGAGCTCCTACGAGCAGTACTTC.

This clone was seen once. The chain uses TRBV11-3 and TRBJ2-1, with TRBD2 identical over 14 bases. The length of the CDR3 is 16 residues. Per germline, CDR1 SGHNT and CDR2 YENEEA. The V segment lost 4 bases and the J segment 7 bases; nucleotides outside the gene matches: 6. This CDR3 reads CASSSRTSGGMNEQFF. CDR3 nucleotide sequence: TGTGCCAGCAGCTCCCGGACTAGCGGGGGGATGAATGAGCAGTTCTTC.

This clone was observed once. The CDR3 sequence: CASSFQGGNEQFF. The CDR3 bases are TGTGCCAGCAGTTTCCAGGGGGGCAATGAGCAGTTCTTC. V usage is TRBV28 and J usage is TRBJ2-1; TRBD1 might be the D (7 bases). The germline CDR1 and CDR2 sequences are MDHEN and SYDVKM. CDR3 length equals 13 residues. V was pared by 3 bases and J by 6 bases, with 9 bases between.

The chain is built from TRBV6-7 and TRBJ2-2; 9 bases agree with TRBD1. TRBV6-7 is designated an ORF whose function remains uncertain. The CDR3 runs 18 residues. Losses at the gene ends were 4 bases for V and 1 base for J; bases not matched to a gene: 10. The CDR3 coding sequence is TGTGCCAGCAGTTCCCCGGGACAGGGAGTCATGAACACCGGGGAGCTGTTTTTT. This gives the protein CASSSPGQGVMNTGELFF.

The rearrangement uses TRBV29-1 and TRBJ2-7, with D perhaps TRBD1 (6 bases). With 5 bases removed from V and 0 bases from J, the gap between germline ends came to 11 bases. The CDR3 has 13 residues. Germline CDR1 is SQVTM and CDR2 is ANQGSEA. CDR3 amino acids: CSVSDSNSYEQYF. The CDR3 DNA is TGCAGCGTTTCGGACAGTAACTCCTACGAGCAGTACTTC.

This chain links TRBV5-8 with TRBJ2-7, with D maybe TRBD2 (6 bases). The CDR3 has 17 amino acids. Trimming removed 2 bases from V and 0 bases from J, with 18 bases in between. The germline gives CDR1 SGHTS, CDR2 YDEGEE. Here the CDR3 reads CASSFIPGRDSSYEQYF. The CDR3 nucleotides read TGTGCCAGCAGCTTTATCCCCGGGCGGGATAGCTCCTACGAGCAGTACTTC.

In regard to this clone: Other DNA sequences in the same sample also yield this CDR3. V gene TRBV27 combines with J gene TRBJ2-1; 8 bases align to TRBD2. The CDR3 has 13 amino acids. V shed 3 bases, J shed 6 bases, and the junction held 1 base outside the gene matches. Germline loops: CDR1 MNHEY, CDR2 SMNVEV (reference sequence). This chain's CDR3 is CASSFLAGNEQFF. In DNA form, the CDR3 reads TGTGCCAGCAGTTTCCTAGCGGGCAATGAGCAGTTCTTC.

The count of this clone is one. The chain links TRBV19 to TRBJ2-7; the match to TRBD1 covers 7 bases. This CDR3 region has 17 residues. Germline V gene data show CDR1 as LNHDA and CDR2 as SQIVND (reference sequence). V trimming: 5 bases; J trimming: 2 bases; junction bases outside the gene matches: 15. The CDR3 spells CASSPETLGTAAYEQYF. CDR3 DNA: TGTGCCAGTAGTCCCGAAACCTTAGGGACAGCGGCCTACGAGCAGTACTTC.

The gene calls are TRBV27 and TRBJ2-7; 9 bases fit TRBD1. There are 15 residues in the CDR3. V dropped 6 bases and J dropped 6; count of bases not matched to a gene: 12. Germline V gene lookup returns CDR1 MNHEY and CDR2 SMNVEV (reference sequence). In nucleotides, the CDR3 is TGTGCCAGCAGACCCGACAGGGGGGCGAAAGGCGAGCAGTACTTC. Its translation is CASRPDRGAKGEQYF.

This chain joins TRBV27 and TRBJ2-3; the D is unclear. Germline V lookup: CDR1 MNHEY, CDR2 SMNVEV (reference sequence). This CDR3 comprises 13 residues. The V and J ends lost 4 bases and 4 bases respectively, with 9 bases between them. The CDR3 protein is CASSWEGPDTQYF. CDR3 DNA sequence: TGTGCCAGCAGTTGGGAAGGGCCAGATACGCAGTATTTT.